This TCR beta chain was retrieved from a study of blood T cell repertoires in COVID-19. As for the study in general: Samples taken during acute and convalescent COVID-19 were collected in the United States, Italy and Spain.

Germline V gene data show CDR1 as MNHNS and CDR2 as SASEGT. Trimming removed 2 bases from V and 3 bases from J, with 11 bases in between. The CDR3 totals 15 residues. This clone was detected once. Per the authors' pipeline: Amplification of reference gene primers provided the estimated nucleated cell counts. Produced via immunoSEQ multiplex PCR; TCRdb's table is partial and in-frame only. V and J calls and clone size come straight from that table; D and trimming were deduced from the DNA. This table has 200,000 to 300,000 clones, around 90% appearing once. The V and J genes are TRBV6-1 and TRBJ1-5, with D maybe TRBD1 (5 bases). Sequenced material: peripheral blood. The sequence derives from a woman in her twenties or thirties with acute or convalescent COVID-19. The CDR3 sequence: CASSESGGINQPQHF. The CDR3 DNA reads TGTGCCAGCAGTGAATCGGGGGGAATCAATCAGCCCCAGCATTTT.